The T cell receptor (beta chain) described here comes from a study of blood T cell repertoires in COVID-19 (dated by TCRdb to 2019 to 2021). General notes on the study: Samples covering the acute and convalescent phases of COVID-19 were provided by collaborators in the United States, Italy and Spain. The material from the prospective study consisted of cDNA or gDNA derived from T cells, B-cell-depleted T cells, or PBMCs. Subjects who had been exposed to COVID-19, were actively infected with it, or had recovered from it provided the deeply sampled blood TCRbeta repertoires that made up the dataset. A freely available public database, intended as a resource for researchers studying the immune response to SARS-CoV-2, is where the repertoires were released. The samples were drawn from two sources: the first 160 participants of the ongoing ImmuneRACE study, and about 1,300 subjects contributed by 6 global collaborators. Sample metadata almost always included a de-identified subject ID, COVID-19 status, age in years and sex. Where available, HLA class I and class II types were obtained from metadata supplied by the sample provider rather than from assay-based typing.

TCRbeta CDR3 regions were amplified from genomic DNA using the immunoSEQ Assay, a bias-controlled multiplex PCR. Under the source paper's analysis protocol: Within the assay, amplification of reference gene primers was used to estimate how many nucleated cells each sample contained. Sequence reads were collapsed and filtered to measure the absolute abundance of every unique TCRbeta CDR3 rearrangement. For each sample, productive Simpson clonality was calculated by taking the square root of Simpson's diversity index across productive rearrangements. TCRdb re-hosts the immuneACCESS table, in-frame sequences only. Its copies lack some clones; in the studies checked, an unresolved V gene accounts for under half of them, and the cause for the rest is not known. For V, J and clone size, that table is used; D and trimming come from the DNA. The sample profile shows roughly 250,000 clones; 65% to 80% of them were found once. The top ten constitute about 4% of the sample.

Sequences SGHVS (CDR1) and FNYEAQ (CDR2) are obtained from the germline V gene. From V the trimming removes 1 base and from J it removes 1 base, while the gene matches leave 5 bases of the junction unaccounted for. Reading from cysteine to phenylalanine, the CDR3 counts 17 amino acids. Only CDR3 DNA is held: 51 bases, read in frame from base 1. The collaborating institutions used their own protocols to collect whole blood in K2EDTA tubes. For TCRbeta analysis, collaborator samples were shipped as frozen whole blood, as isolated PBMCs, or as DNA extracted from either sample type. The paper's findings and limits, for the study overall: Clinical and demographic metadata were provided uncurated, with the amount varying by source and participant.

As to this clone: Its antigen has not been determined. Base qualities are missing; no much larger clone stands one base away.

The clonotype originates from a woman in her thirties or forties with active or convalescent COVID-19. Material for sequencing was peripheral blood. The V and J segments used are TRBV7-6 and TRBJ2-3; 10 central nucleotides agree with TRBD2. The CDR3 loop reads CASSLGAGGHRTDTQYF. In nucleotide form, the sequence is TGTGCCAGCAGCTTAGGAGCGGGGGGGCACCGCACAGATACGCAGTATTTT.